This entry describes one TCR beta chain. Its antigen is currently not known. No qualities accompany the bases; no much larger clone lies one base away. The sample originates from a study of PD-L1 blockade in urothelial cancer (TCRdb year 2017). Notes on the research overall: All patients started therapy around 2014 and received atezolizumab 1,200 mg intravenously every 3 weeks. About 85% of the roughly 29 patients were males with bladder-origin urothelial cancer, and about 60% of the roughly 30 reported a prior smoking history. An ECOG performance status of 0 or 1 was recorded for the patients, and 0 to 3 prior chemotherapy regimens had been received by the patients. Blood samples were analyzed 3 weeks after the start of treatment (second dose) and 6 weeks after the start of treatment. Blood samples gave a median of approximately 150,000 T cells and approximately 80,000 unique TCRs, with a median clonality of approximately 0.078. The study, an exploratory multi-omic analysis, examined somatic, immune and clinical correlates of response to PD-L1 blockade with atezolizumab in urothelial cancer. Pretreatment tumor samples and matched peripheral blood, collected serially before and after atezolizumab treatment, underwent TCR sequencing. Durable clinical benefit was defined as a progression-free survival longer than 6 months, and TCR features were additionally tested against progression-free survival and overall survival. In the same patients who had TCR sequencing, pretreatment tumors also underwent whole exome sequencing and RNA sequencing. Durable clinical benefit was achieved by nine patients and was not achieved by 20 patients. Pretreatment blood TCR-seq was available for twenty-nine patients, at least one posttreatment blood collection was obtained for around 25 patients, and tumor TCR-seq was available for around 25 patients. The investigation overall reported the following: Because of the small sample size (n ≈ 29) and the many exploratory analyses performed, the results are intended to be regarded as hypothesis-generating. A pretreatment peripheral blood TCR clonality below the median was linked to improved progression-free and overall survival. At 3 weeks after the start of treatment, tumor-associated TCR clones in peripheral blood had expanded more in patients with durable benefit (n ≈ 24, p = 0.022).

The sample's time point label, decoded: peripheral blood 6 weeks after treatment start. The cohort comprised approximately 30 patients with locally advanced or metastatic urothelial carcinoma treated at Memorial Sloan Kettering on a trial protocol. Peripheral blood mononuclear cells were collected pretreatment and during treatment, at between 1 and 8 total time points per patient. The Qiagen DNeasy Blood extraction kit was used to purify genomic DNA from total PBMCs and tumor samples. PBMCs were collected pretreatment and during treatment and were isolated and stored as previously described. Each PCR received spiked-in synthetic TCR analog templates so that absolute template abundance could be estimated from read counts. Using the immunoSEQ assay, TCRbeta CDR3 regions were amplified from genomic DNA with bias-controlled V and J gene primers. Sequencing of rearranged TCRbeta segments was done at approximately 20X coverage. Per the original workflow: Clustering was used to correct sequencing errors, and CDR3s were annotated against IMGT so that V, D and J genes could be assigned. Downstream analyses used only productive TCRbeta rearrangements and left out out-of-frame or stop-codon sequences. Clonality was calculated as one minus the Shannon entropy normalized by the log of the number of unique productive sequences. Clones differing between time points or between blood and tumor were identified using Fisher's exact test with Benjamini-Hochberg correction, with an adjusted p below 0.01 applied as the threshold. Held by TCRdb, this immuneACCESS table contains in-frame sequences only and omits some clones. Under half of the omission traces to an unresolved V gene where checked; the cause of the rest is unknown. That table furnishes V, J and clone size, whereas the DNA furnished D and trimming. In all, the sample holds 45,000 to 55,000 clones, and approximately 83% of those were seen once. Over 9.5% of the sample is held by the ten biggest clonotypes.

CDR1 and CDR2 are drawn from the germline V gene: MNHEY, SVGAGI. The CDR3 starts with the cysteine, ends with the phenylalanine, and has 13 residues. Only the CDR3 region is kept as DNA, spanning 39 bases read in frame from base 1. V is cut by 5 bases and J by 4 bases, and the space between the germline ends is 11 bases. The chain uses TRBV6-5 and TRBJ1-2, with the D gene call left open. The source is a man aged 60 to 75 with urothelial cancer. Here the sequenced sample was PBMCs, taken around atezolizumab (anti-PD-L1) treatment. This receptor has the CDR3 CASSPDMVYGYTF. The sequence in DNA is TGTGCCAGCAGTCCCGACATGGTCTATGGCTACACCTTC.